The 12 T cell receptor beta chains reported below all come from one sample, sequenced in a study of shared clonotypes between healthy human individuals. Here immunoSEQ multiplex PCR was the method, and the copy in TCRdb shows in-frame clones only, minus some. The sample contains just over 2,000,000 clones, approximately 95% of which appear only once. What was sequenced was naive CD4+ T cells sorted from blood. The sample's subset: CD45RA+ positively selected. Receptors were obtained from a young man in good health.

The genes are TRBV15 and TRBJ2-5; a possible D gene is TRBD2 (6 bases). V lost 6 bases and J lost 0, with 14 bases in between. The CDR3 is made up of 15 amino acids. Germline V CDR1 and CDR2: LNHNV, YYDKDF (reference sequence). The DNA for the CDR3 is TGTGCCACCAGACCCGGGACTCACTACCAAGAGACCCAGTACTTC. This codes for CATRPGTHYQETQYF.

This chain connects TRBV7-9 to TRBJ1-1, with D perhaps TRBD1 (6 bases). Germline V gives CDR1 SEHNR, CDR2 FQNEAQ (reference sequence). The CDR3 spans 13 residues. Trimming took off 6 bases at V and 3 bases at J, with 11 bases between the two ends. CDR3 bases: TGTGCCAGCAGTGGGGGGGCTTACACTGAAGCTTTCTTT. Translated, it gives CASSGGAYTEAFF.

This clone was picked up one time. This sequence joins TRBV6-5 and TRBJ1-5; D ambiguous. V lost 8 bases and J lost 2, with 7 bases in between. The CDR3 sequence is 12 residues long. Looked up from germline, CDR1 is MNHEY and CDR2 is SVGAGI. The CDR3 region has the DNA TGTGCCAGCGGGAGGCGCAATCAGCCCCAGCATTTT. Its translation: CASGRRNQPQHF.

The chain is built from TRBV5-1 and TRBJ1-2; 8 bases are shared with TRBD1. The V gene's germline CDR1 is SGHRS and CDR2 YFSETQ. The CDR3 runs 14 residues. V lost 4 bases to trimming and J lost 6 bases; unmatched junction nucleotides: 8. The chain's CDR3 is CASSPGQDFDGYTF. CDR3 coding DNA: TGCGCCAGCAGCCCGGGACAGGACTTCGATGGCTACACCTTC.

V and J are TRBV25-1 and TRBJ1-6; D is possibly TRBD1 (6 bases). Trimming took 3 bases from V and 7 from J, leaving 10 bases between them. This CDR3 has 14 amino acids. CDR1 and CDR2 (germline): MGHDK, SYGVNS. The CDR3 is CASSESRGNSPLHF. The DNA of the CDR3 is TGTGCCAGCAGTGAGAGCAGGGGAAATTCACCCCTCCACTTT.

V is TRBV7-2 and J is TRBJ2-7; D unresolved. Germline CDR1 and CDR2: SGHTA and FQGNSA. V was pared by 5 bases and J by 2 bases, with 10 bases between. This CDR3 is 13 amino acids long. This CDR3 is CASSPSRAYEQYF. The CDR3, as DNA: TGTGCCAGCAGCCCGTCCCGGGCCTACGAGCAGTACTTC.

A word on this clone: Other DNA sequences in this sample translate to the same CDR3. V is TRBV7-9 and J is TRBJ2-1, with a weak D call TRBD1 (5 bases). Trimming pared 0 bases from V and 7 bases from J, leaving 7 bases between. Germline CDR1 and CDR2: SEHNR and FQNEAQ (reference sequence). This CDR3 has 13 amino acids. The CDR3 DNA is TGTGCCAGCAGCTTAGCGTCAGGGAATGAGCAGTTCTTC. Translation gives CASSLASGNEQFF.

The chain combines TRBV5-8 with TRBJ2-5, with 7 bases fitting TRBD1. The trim removed 3 bases at V and 2 bases at J, leaving 1 base unmatched. In germline, CDR1 is SGHTS, CDR2 YDEGEE. The CDR3 is 13 amino acids. CDR3 nucleotides: TGTGCCAGCAGCTCGGGACAGCAAGAGACCCAGTACTTC. Protein sequence: CASSSGQQETQYF.

This chain joins TRBV18 and TRBJ1-3, with D unresolved. The V end lost 9 bases, the J end lost 0 bases, and 9 bases lay between the germline ends. Per germline, CDR1 KGHSH and CDR2 LQKENI. The CDR3 runs 13 residues. Here the CDR3 reads CASETDSGNTIYF. The CDR3 DNA reads as TGTGCCAGTGAGACGGACTCTGGAAACACCATATATTTT.

The chain couples TRBV18 to TRBJ2-1, with TRBD1 as a possible D gene (5 bases). This CDR3 is 14 amino acids long. Deletions cut 3 bases from V and 3 bases from J, with 9 bases between. Germline lookup yields CDR1 KGHSH and CDR2 LQKENI. The CDR3: CASSPIRGYNEQFF. DNA for the CDR3: TGTGCCAGCTCACCGATTAGGGGCTACAATGAGCAGTTCTTC. The full variable domain, its missing parts supplied by reference TRBV18 and TRBJ2-1, is NAGVMQNPRHLVRRRGQEARLRCSPMKGHSHVYWYRQLPEEGLKFMVYLQKENIIDESGMPKERFSAEFPKEGPSILRIQQVVRGDSAAYFCASSPIRGYNEQFFGPGTRLTVL.

The V call is TRBV28, the J call TRBJ2-2; D not certain. V gave up 3 bases and J gave up 9 bases, with 8 bases separating them. The germline V gene encodes CDR1 MDHEN and CDR2 SYDVKM. The length of the CDR3 is 12 residues. The chain's CDR3 is CASSLEDRELFF. As DNA, the CDR3 is TGTGCCAGCAGTTTGGAAGACCGGGAGCTGTTTTTT.

The rearrangement joins TRBV13 to TRBJ2-7; 10 bases agree with TRBD2. The CDR3 is 15 amino acids. Per the germline V gene, CDR1 is PRHDT and CDR2 is FYEKMQ (reference sequence). The V and J ends lost 7 bases and 6 bases, in that order; junction bases with no gene match: 12. The CDR3 nucleotides read TGTGCCAGCACTATAGGGGCTAGCGGGAGTAGCGAGCAGTACTTC. Amino acid sequence: CASTIGASGSSEQYF. The full variable domain, with the rest looked up from reference TRBV13 and TRBJ2-7, is AAGVIQSPRHLIKEKRETATLKCYPIPRHDTVYWYQQGPGQDPQFLISFYEKMQSDKGSIPDRFSAQQFSDYHSELNMSSLELGDSALYFCASTIGASGSSEQYFGPGTRLTVT.